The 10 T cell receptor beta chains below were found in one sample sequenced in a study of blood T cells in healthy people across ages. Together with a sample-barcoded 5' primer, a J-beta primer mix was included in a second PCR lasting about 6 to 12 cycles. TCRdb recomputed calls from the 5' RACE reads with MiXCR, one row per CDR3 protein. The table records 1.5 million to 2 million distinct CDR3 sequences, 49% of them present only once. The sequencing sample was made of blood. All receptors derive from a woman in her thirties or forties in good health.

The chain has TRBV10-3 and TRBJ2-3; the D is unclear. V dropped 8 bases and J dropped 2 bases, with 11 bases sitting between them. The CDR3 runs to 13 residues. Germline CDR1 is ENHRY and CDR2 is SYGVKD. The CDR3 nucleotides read TGTGCCATCCGTGGAATAACCACAGATACGCAGTATTTT. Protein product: CAIRGITTDTQYF.

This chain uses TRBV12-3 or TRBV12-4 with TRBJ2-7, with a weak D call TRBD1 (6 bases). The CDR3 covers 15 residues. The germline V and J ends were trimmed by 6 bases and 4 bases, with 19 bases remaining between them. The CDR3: CASSSKSGTPYEQYF. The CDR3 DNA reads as TGTGCCAGCAGCTCAAAATCCGGGACACCTTACGAGCAGTACTTC.

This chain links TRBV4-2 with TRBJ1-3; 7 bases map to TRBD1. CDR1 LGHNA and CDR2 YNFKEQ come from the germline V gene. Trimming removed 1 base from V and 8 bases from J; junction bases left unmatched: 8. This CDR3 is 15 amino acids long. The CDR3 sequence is CASSQVQGNGDTIYF. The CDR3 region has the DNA TGTGCCAGCAGCCAAGTACAGGGGAATGGGGACACCATATATTTT.

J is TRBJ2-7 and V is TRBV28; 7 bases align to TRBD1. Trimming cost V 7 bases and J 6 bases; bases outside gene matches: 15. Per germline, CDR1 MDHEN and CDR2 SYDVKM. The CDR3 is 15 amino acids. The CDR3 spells CASKIRGQLAAEQYF. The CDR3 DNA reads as TGTGCCAGCAAAATTAGGGGACAGCTCGCAGCCGAGCAGTACTTC.

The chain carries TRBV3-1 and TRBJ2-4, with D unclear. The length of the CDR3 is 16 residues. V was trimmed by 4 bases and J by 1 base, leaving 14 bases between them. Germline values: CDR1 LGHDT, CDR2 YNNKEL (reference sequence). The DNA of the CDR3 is TGTGCCAGCAGCCCGAAGGGCGCCAGCGCCAAAAACATTCAGTACTTC. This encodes CASSPKGASAKNIQYF. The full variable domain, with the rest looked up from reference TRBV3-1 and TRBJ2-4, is DTAVSQTPKYLVTQMGNDKSIKCEQNLGHDTMYWYKQDSKKFLKIMFSYNNKELIINETVPNRFSPKSPDKAHLNLHINSLELGDSAVYFCASSPKGASAKNIQYFGAGTRLSVL.

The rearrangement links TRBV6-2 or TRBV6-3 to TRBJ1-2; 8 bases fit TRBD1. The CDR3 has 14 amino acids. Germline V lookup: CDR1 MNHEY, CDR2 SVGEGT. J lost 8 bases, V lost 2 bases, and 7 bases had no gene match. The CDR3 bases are TGTGCCAGCAGTTACCTCACAGGGGGGAGAGGCTACACCTTC. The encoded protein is CASSYLTGGRGYTF.

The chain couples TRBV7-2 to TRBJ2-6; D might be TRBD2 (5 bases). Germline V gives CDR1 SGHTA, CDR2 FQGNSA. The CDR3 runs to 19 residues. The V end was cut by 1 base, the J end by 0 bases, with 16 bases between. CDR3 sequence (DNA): TGTGCCAGCAGCTTAGGAGGGAAGAACTTTCACTCTGGGGCCAACGTCCTGACTTTC. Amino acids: CASSLGGKNFHSGANVLTF. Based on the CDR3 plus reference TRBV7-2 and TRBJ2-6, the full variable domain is GAGVSQSPSNKVTEKGKDVELRCDPISGHTALYWYRQSLGQGLEFLIYFQGNSAPDKSGLPSDRFSAERTGGSVSTLTIQRTQQEDSAVYLCASSLGGKNFHSGANVLTFGAGSRLTVL.

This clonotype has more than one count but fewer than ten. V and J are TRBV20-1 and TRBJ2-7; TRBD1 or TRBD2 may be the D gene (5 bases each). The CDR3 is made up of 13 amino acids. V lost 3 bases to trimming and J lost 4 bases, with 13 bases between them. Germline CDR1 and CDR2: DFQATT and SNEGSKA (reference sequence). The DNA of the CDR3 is TGCAGTGCTAGTGGGGGATCCATATACGAGCAGTACTTC. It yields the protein CSASGGSIYEQYF.

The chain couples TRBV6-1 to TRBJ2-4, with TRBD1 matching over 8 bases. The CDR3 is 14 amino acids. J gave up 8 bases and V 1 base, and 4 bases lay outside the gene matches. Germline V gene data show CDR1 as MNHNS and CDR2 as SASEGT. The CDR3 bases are TGTGCCAGCAGTGAAGGACAGGGGTGGGACATTCAGTACTTC. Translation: CASSEGQGWDIQYF.

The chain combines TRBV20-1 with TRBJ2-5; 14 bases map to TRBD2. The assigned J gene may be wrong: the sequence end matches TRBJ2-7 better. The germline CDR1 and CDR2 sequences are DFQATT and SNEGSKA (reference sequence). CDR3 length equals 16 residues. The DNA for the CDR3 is TGCAGTGCTCCGACTAGCGGGGGGGCATTGTTCTCCGAGCAGTACTTC. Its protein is CSAPTSGGALFSEQYF.